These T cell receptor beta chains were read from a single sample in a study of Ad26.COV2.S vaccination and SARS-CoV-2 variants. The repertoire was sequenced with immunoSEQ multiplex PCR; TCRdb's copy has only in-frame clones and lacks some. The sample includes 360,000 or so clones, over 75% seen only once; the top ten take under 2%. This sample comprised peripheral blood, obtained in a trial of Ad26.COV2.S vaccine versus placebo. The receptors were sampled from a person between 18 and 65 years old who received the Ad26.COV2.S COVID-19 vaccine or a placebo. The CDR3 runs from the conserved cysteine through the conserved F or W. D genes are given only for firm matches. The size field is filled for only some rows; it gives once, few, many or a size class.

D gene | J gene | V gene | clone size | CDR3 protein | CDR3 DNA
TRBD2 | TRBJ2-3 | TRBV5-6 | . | CASSRGGRDTQYF | TGTGCCAGCAGCCGGGGGGGCAGGGATACGCAGTATTTT
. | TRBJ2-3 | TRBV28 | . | CASSLGTDTQYF | TGTGCCAGCAGTTTAGGGACAGATACGCAGTATTTT
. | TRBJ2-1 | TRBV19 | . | CASSIPGGSTHNEQFF | TGTGCCAGTAGTATTCCTGGCGGATCAACTCACAATGAGCAGTTCTTC
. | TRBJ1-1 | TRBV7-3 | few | CASSQGNTEAFF | TGTGCCAGCAGCCAGGGGAACACTGAAGCTTTCTTT
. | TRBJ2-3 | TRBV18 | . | CASSPPGGTDTQYF | TGTGCCAGCTCACCACCAGGGGGTACGGATACGCAGTATTTT
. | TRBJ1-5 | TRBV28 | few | CASSPGPNNQPQHF | TGTGCCAGCAGCCCGGGACCGAACAATCAGCCCCAGCATTTT
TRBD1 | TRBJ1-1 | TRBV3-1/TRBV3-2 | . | CASSQDWSPGGTNTEAFF | TGTGCCAGCAGCCAAGATTGGTCCCCAGGGGGAACGAACACTGAAGCTTTCTTT
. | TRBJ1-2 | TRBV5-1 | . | CASSFNGDNYGYTF | TGCGCCAGCAGCTTCAATGGGGATAACTATGGCTACACCTTC
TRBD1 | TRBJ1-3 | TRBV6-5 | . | CASRKQGAFGNTIYF | TGTGCCAGCAGAAAACAGGGGGCGTTCGGAAACACCATATATTTT
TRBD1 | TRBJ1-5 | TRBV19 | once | CASSVRLYGTGGEGNQPQHF | TGTGCCAGTAGTGTCCGATTATACGGGACAGGGGGCGAGGGCAATCAGCCCCAGCATTTT
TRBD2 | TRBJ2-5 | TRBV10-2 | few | CASSDRASGRVNQETQYF | TGCGCCAGCAGTGACCGGGCTAGCGGGAGAGTTAACCAAGAGACCCAGTACTTC
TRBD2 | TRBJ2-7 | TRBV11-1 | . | CASSPLAGVYEQYF | TGTGCCAGCAGCCCACTAGCGGGAGTTTACGAGCAGTACTTC
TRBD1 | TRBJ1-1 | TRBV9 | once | CASSGPGQGSVAFF | TGTGCCAGCAGCGGACCGGGACAGGGATCCGTCGCTTTCTTT
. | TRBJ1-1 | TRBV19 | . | CASNQNTEAFF | TGTGCCAGTAACCAGAACACTGAAGCTTTCTTT
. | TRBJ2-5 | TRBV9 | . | CASSVGGETQYF | TGTGCCAGCAGCGTAGGAGGGGAGACCCAGTACTTC
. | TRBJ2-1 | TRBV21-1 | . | CASSKGEQFF | TGTGCCAGCAGCAAAGGAGAGCAGTTCTTC
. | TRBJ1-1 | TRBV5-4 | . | CASSWRTGNLGGTGNAEAFF | TGTGCCAGCAGCTGGAGGACGGGGAACTTAGGGGGGACGGGGAACGCTGAAGCTTTCTTT
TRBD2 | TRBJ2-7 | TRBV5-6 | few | CASSPSWGGEQYF | TGTGCCAGCAGCCCCTCCTGGGGGGGTGAGCAGTACTTC
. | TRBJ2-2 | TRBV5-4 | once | CASSTDSYTGELFF | TGTGCCAGCAGCACAGACAGTTACACCGGGGAGCTGTTTTTT
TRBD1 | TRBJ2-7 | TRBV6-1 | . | CASSEPGQGVDEQYF | TGTGCCAGCAGTGAACCTGGACAGGGGGTGGACGAGCAGTACTTC
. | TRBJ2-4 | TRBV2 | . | CASSESRRKNIQYF | TGTGCCAGCAGTGAAAGCAGGAGGAAAAACATTCAGTACTTC
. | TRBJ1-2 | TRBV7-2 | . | CASSLGRSYGYTF | TGTGCCAGCAGCTTAGGACGTAGCTATGGCTACACCTTC
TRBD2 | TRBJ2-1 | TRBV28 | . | CASSLVASGAYNEQFF | TGTGCCAGCAGTTTAGTGGCTAGCGGAGCATACAATGAGCAGTTCTTC
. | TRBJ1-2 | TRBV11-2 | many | CASSLGGQNYGYTF | TGTGCCAGCAGCTTAGGTGGACAGAACTATGGCTACACCTTC
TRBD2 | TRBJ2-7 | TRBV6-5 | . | CASSSPGGSQYEQYF | TGTGCCAGCAGTTCGCCGGGAGGGTCTCAGTACGAGCAGTACTTC
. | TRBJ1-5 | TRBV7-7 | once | CASSLARDQPQHF | TGTGCCAGCAGCTTAGCGAGGGATCAGCCCCAGCATTTT
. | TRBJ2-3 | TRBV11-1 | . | CASSQGGPSRDTQYF | TGTGCCAGCAGCCAGGGAGGTCCTTCGCGAGATACGCAGTATTTT
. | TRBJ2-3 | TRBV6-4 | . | CASSESGARDTQYF | TGTGCCAGCAGTGAATCTGGGGCCCGAGATACGCAGTATTTT
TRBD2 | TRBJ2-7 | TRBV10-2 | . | CASSDPSGPFGEQYF | TGCGCCAGCAGTGACCCTAGCGGGCCTTTTGGGGAGCAGTACTTC
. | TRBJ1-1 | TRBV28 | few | CASSLPGAGGTEAFF | TGTGCCAGCAGTCTCCCCGGGGCCGGGGGCACTGAAGCTTTCTTT
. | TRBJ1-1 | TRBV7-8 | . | CASSYSTGMNTEAFF | TGTGCCAGCAGCTACTCCACAGGGATGAACACTGAAGCTTTCTTT
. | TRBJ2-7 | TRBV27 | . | CASSRHRNLYEQYF | TGTGCCAGCAGTAGGCACCGCAACTTGTACGAGCAGTACTTC
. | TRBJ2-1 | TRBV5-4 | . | CASSPGSVISYNEQFF | TGTGCCAGCAGCCCCGGATCGGTAATCTCCTACAATGAGCAGTTCTTC